These 10 T cell receptor beta chains were all obtained from the same sample, sequenced in a study of Ad26.COV2.S vaccination and SARS-CoV-2 variants. The data were produced by immunoSEQ multiplex PCR, yet TCRdb's version contains in-frame clones alone and is incomplete. The table shows a few hundred thousand clones, with around 90% occurring only once. The treatment is: around 19 received Ad26.COV2.S at low or high dose, single or two shots; about five received placebo; per-sample allocation not given. Material that was analyzed had been drawn on day 63 after the first vaccine or placebo injection. Sequencing used peripheral blood, obtained in a trial of Ad26.COV2.S vaccine versus placebo. The origin of the receptors is a person aged 18-60 years who received the Ad26.COV2.S COVID-19 vaccine or a placebo.

Regarding this clone: Relative to the germline gene, one junction end is altered; a read error may explain this. This CDR3 is also generated by other DNA sequences in the sample. The J gene is TRBJ2-7, the V gene TRBV3-1 (or the pseudogene TRBV3-2), with D possibly TRBD1 on 6 matching bases. The V gene's germline CDR1 is LGHDT and CDR2 YNNKEL (reference sequence). The CDR3 is made up of 16 amino acids. The CDR3 sequence: CASSQDWQGKAYEQYF. CDR3 coding DNA: TGTGCCAGTAGCCAAGATTGGCAGGGGAAGGCCTACGAGCAGTACTTC.

The chain combines TRBV9 with TRBJ1-2; TRBD1 is a possible D gene (6 bases). The CDR3 covers 13 residues. Germline assignment: CDR1 SGDLS and CDR2 YYNGEE. Deletions cut 4 bases from V and 8 bases from J, with 15 bases between. The CDR3 DNA reads TGTGCCAGCAGCCGGACAGCAGCTATGGGCTACACCTTC. It codes for CASSRTAAMGYTF.

The chain couples TRBV19 to TRBJ2-7; D is possibly TRBD2 (6 bases). Germline V gives CDR1 LNHDA, CDR2 SQIVND (reference sequence). Between the trimmed V and J ends, which lost 10 bases and 5 bases, there was a span of 18 bases. The CDR3 spans 13 residues. CDR3 bases: TGTGCCACCAAGGGAGGAGGGACCCACGAGCAGTACTTC. Its translation is CATKGGGTHEQYF.

This sequence joins TRBV6-5 and TRBJ2-7; D perhaps matches TRBD1 (6 bases). This CDR3 is built from 15 residues. Trimming pared 7 bases from V and 0 bases from J, leaving 16 bases between. The germline V gene has CDR1 MNHEY and CDR2 SVGAGI. CDR3 protein: CASNHRDTSSYEQYF. DNA of the CDR3: TGTGCCAGCAACCATAGGGACACCTCCTCCTACGAGCAGTACTTC.

The chain is built from TRBV19 and TRBJ1-5; D is undetermined. CDR3 size: 15 residues. The V gene's germline CDR1 is LNHDA and CDR2 SQIVND (reference sequence). V was pared by 3 bases and J by 0 bases, with 9 bases between. In DNA form, the CDR3 reads TGTGCCAGTAGTATCTTGACAAATAGCAATCAGCCCCAGCATTTT. Amino acids: CASSILTNSNQPQHF. The full variable domain, in which reference TRBV19 and TRBJ1-5 provide the parts outside the CDR3, is DGGITQSPKYLFRKEGQNVTLSCEQNLNHDAMYWYRQDPGQGLRLIYYSQIVNDFQKGDIAEGYSVSREKKESFPLTVTSAQKNPTAFYLCASSILTNSNQPQHFGDGTRLSIL.

In this sample, this clone turned up once. The genes are TRBV29-1 and TRBJ1-6; D not resolved. The CDR3 contains 10 residues. Between the trimmed V and J ends, which lost 3 bases and 7 bases, there was a span of 1 base. Germline V gene data show CDR1 as SQVTM and CDR2 as ANQGSEA. CDR3 loop: CSVENSPLHF. CDR3 DNA sequence: TGCAGCGTTGAGAATTCACCCCTCCACTTT.

This chain's CDR3 is CASSIQGAGQPQHF. CDR3 nucleotide sequence: TGTGCCAGTAGTATTCAGGGGGCGGGTCAGCCCCAGCATTTT. J is TRBJ1-5 and V is TRBV19, with TRBD1 matching over 8 bases. CDR1 is LNHDA, CDR2 SQIVND, per germline (reference sequence). The trim removed 3 bases at V and 6 bases at J, leaving 4 bases unmatched. CDR3 length: 14 residues. Drawing the rest from reference TRBV19 and TRBJ1-5, the complete variable domain is DGGITQSPKYLFRKEGQNVTLSCEQNLNHDAMYWYRQDPGQGLRLIYYSQIVNDFQKGDIAEGYSVSREKKESFPLTVTSAQKNPTAFYLCASSIQGAGQPQHFGDGTRLSIL.

The chain uses TRBV3-1 (or the pseudogene TRBV3-2) and TRBJ1-1, with 7 bases that match TRBD1. Germline assignment: CDR1 LGHDT and CDR2 YNNKEL (reference sequence). This CDR3 has 16 amino acids. V was pared by 3 bases and J by 1 base, with 8 bases of the junction left unmatched. CDR3 loop: CASSQGGGLRNTEAFF. The CDR3 DNA follows: TGTGCCAGCAGCCAGGGAGGGGGCCTCCGGAACACTGAAGCTTTCTTT.

The V call is TRBV7-2, the J call TRBJ1-1; D gene unclear. The germline V gene encodes CDR1 SGHTA and CDR2 FQGNSA. This CDR3 has 16 amino acids. Between the trimmed V and J ends, which lost 3 bases and 1 base, there was a span of 15 bases. CDR3 amino acids: CASSLGLYGRNTEAFF. For the CDR3, the DNA is TGTGCCAGCAGCTTGGGCCTTTATGGACGGAACACTGAAGCTTTCTTT. The complete variable domain, with remaining parts taken from reference TRBV7-2 and TRBJ1-1, reads GAGVSQSPSNKVTEKGKDVELRCDPISGHTALYWYRQSLGQGLEFLIYFQGNSAPDKSGLPSDRFSAERTGGSVSTLTIQRTQQEDSAVYLCASSLGLYGRNTEAFFGQGTRLTVV.

The rearrangement uses TRBV7-9 and TRBJ2-5, with no clear D. Trimming shortened V by 2 bases and J by 7 bases, and 11 bases separated the two germline ends. Germline V gene lookup returns CDR1 SEHNR and CDR2 FQNEAQ (reference sequence). The CDR3 totals 13 residues. The CDR3 nucleotides are TGTGCCAGCAGCTTACCGGTGGAGCGGACCCAGTACTTC. The encoded protein is CASSLPVERTQYF.